This TCR beta chain comes out of a study of shared clonotypes between healthy human individuals. Note on this clone: The target antigen is unknown.

Libraries were prepared by immunoSEQ multiplex PCR; TCRdb keeps only in-frame clonotypes and omits some of them. The sample holds some 2 million clones, about 95% seen once. Cells designated naive CD8 were CD45RO-negative and were positively selected for CCR7, with terminally differentiated effector memory CD45RA+ cells excluded. The CDR3 extends over 14 amino acids. With 4 bases removed from V and 2 bases from J, the gap between germline ends came to 13 bases. Looked up from germline, CDR1 is SQVTM and CDR2 is ANQGSEA. Study outcomes and limitations: Naive CD4 clonotypes overlapped across a few donors at roughly 5.1%. Generally, naive subsets came out with larger estimated richness than memory subsets. Expectations were that clonotype sharing among donors would be affected by sequencing depth.

The V gene is TRBV29-1, the J gene TRBJ2-3; tentative D call: TRBD1 (6 bases). The clonotype originates from a man in his late teens or twenties in good health. Sequencing was carried out using naive CD8+ T cells sorted from blood. CDR3 protein: CSVVQGTSTDTQYF. The DNA of the CDR3 is TGCAGCGTTGTACAGGGTACCTCCACAGATACGCAGTATTTT.